This entry concerns a single T cell receptor (beta chain). In the original workflow: Scientists estimated how many nucleated cells there were by amplifying reference gene primers. The data were produced by immunoSEQ multiplex PCR, yet TCRdb's version contains in-frame clones alone and is incomplete. V, J and clone size were drawn from that table, and D and trimming were deduced from the DNA. Here the sample spans 250,000 to 300,000 clones, approximately 91% being singletons. These data belong to a study of blood T cell repertoires in COVID-19. The germline V and J ends were trimmed by 0 bases and 3 bases, with 7 bases remaining between them. Germline lookup yields CDR1 SGHRS and CDR2 YFSETQ. The CDR3 runs to 13 residues.

The sequence came from a middle-aged woman with acute COVID-19. Sequencing input: PBMCs or T cells enriched from blood (not recorded which). The chain employs TRBV5-1 and TRBJ2-7; D is undetermined. In DNA form, the CDR3 reads TGCGCCAGCAGCTTGGCTCTTAACTACGAGCAGTACTTC. The encoded protein is CASSLALNYEQYF.